This T cell receptor (beta chain) was sequenced in a study of T cell responses to AZD1222 COVID-19 vaccine. Study conclusions and caveats: Scientists sampled the repertoires only once the peak T cell response had passed.

Generated by immunoSEQ multiplex PCR, the TCRdb table keeps only in-frame clones and is missing some. The sample yields some 110,000 clones, about 89% seen once. Points on this clone: Its antigen is undetermined.

Trimming cost V 1 base and J 4 bases; bases outside gene matches: 2. CDR3 length: 16 residues. In germline, CDR1 is SNHLY, CDR2 FYNNEI. The chain couples TRBV2 to TRBJ2-3, with 13 bases lining up with TRBD2. The clonotype was recovered from an adult in good health. The specimen comprised peripheral blood, sampled on day 0 of AZD1222 vaccination. The chain's CDR3 is CASSEGTSGGADTQYF. As DNA, the CDR3 is TGTGCCAGCAGTGAAGGGACTAGCGGGGGTGCAGATACGCAGTATTTT.